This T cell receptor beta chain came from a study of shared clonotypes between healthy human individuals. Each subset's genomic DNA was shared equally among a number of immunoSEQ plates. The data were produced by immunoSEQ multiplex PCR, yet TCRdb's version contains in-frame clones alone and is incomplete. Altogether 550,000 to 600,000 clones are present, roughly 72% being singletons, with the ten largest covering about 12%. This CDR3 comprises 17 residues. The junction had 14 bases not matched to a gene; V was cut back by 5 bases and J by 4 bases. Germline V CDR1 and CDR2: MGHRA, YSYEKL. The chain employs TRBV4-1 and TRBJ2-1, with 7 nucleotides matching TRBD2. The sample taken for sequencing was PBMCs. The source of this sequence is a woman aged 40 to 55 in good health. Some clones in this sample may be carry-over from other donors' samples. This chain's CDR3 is CASSYSSGGGRYNEQFF. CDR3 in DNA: TGCGCCAGCAGCTACAGTAGCGGCGGGGGACGATACAATGAGCAGTTCTTC.